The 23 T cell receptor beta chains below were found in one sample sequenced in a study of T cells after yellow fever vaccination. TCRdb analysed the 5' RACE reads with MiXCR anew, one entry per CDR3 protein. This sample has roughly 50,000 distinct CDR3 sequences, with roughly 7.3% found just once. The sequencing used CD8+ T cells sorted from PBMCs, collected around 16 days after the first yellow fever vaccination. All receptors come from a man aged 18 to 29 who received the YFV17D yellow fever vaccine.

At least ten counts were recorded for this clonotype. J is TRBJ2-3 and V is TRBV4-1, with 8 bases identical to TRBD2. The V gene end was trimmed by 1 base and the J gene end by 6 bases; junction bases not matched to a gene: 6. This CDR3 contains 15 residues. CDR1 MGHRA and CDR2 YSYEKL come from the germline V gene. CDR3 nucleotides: TGCGCCAGCAGCCAAGGACGGGGGGGCGAGGATACGCAGTATTTT. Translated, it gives CASSQGRGGEDTQYF.

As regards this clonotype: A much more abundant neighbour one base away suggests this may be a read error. The CDR3 region has the DNA TGTGCCAGCAGTCCTCCAGTCGGGTACACAGATACGCAGTATTTT. Translating it yields CASSPPVGYTDTQYF. The chain combines TRBV12-3 or TRBV12-4 with TRBJ2-3, with D hard to call. Trimming took off 5 bases at V and 2 bases at J, with 14 bases between the two ends. The CDR3 runs 15 residues.

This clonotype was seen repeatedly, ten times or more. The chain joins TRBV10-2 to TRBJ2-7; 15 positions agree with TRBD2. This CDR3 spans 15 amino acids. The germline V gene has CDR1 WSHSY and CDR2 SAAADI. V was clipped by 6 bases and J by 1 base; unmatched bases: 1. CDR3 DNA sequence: TGCGCCAGCAGCGGACTAGCGGGGGGGTCCTACGAGCAGTACTTC. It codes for CASSGLAGGSYEQYF.

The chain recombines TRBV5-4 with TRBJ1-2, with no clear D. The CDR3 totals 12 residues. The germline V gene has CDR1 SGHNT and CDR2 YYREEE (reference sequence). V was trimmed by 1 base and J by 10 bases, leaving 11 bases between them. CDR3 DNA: TGTGCCAGCAGCTTGTACGCTAGTGTCTACACCTTC. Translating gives CASSLYASVYTF. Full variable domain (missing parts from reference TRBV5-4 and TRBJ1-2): ETGVTQSPTHLIKTRGQQVTLRCSSQSGHNTVSWYQQALGQGPQFIFQYYREEENGRGNFPPRFSGLQFPNYSSELNVNALELDDSALYLCASSLYASVYTFGSGTRLTVV.

CDR3 protein: CASSQDRGVGEQYF. As DNA, the CDR3 is TGCGCCAGCAGCCAAGATCGGGGAGTGGGCGAGCAGTACTTC. J is TRBJ2-7 and V is TRBV4-1; tentative D call: TRBD2 (5 bases). CDR1 and CDR2 (germline): MGHRA, YSYEKL. The CDR3 has 14 amino acids. The V and J ends lost 0 bases and 6 bases respectively, with 12 bases between them.

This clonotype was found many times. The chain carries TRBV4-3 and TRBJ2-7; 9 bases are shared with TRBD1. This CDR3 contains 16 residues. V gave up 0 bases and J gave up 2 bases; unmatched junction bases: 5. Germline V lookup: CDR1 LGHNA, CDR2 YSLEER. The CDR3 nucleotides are TGCGCCAGCAGCCAAGATAGGGGACAGGGAACCTACGAGCAGTACTTC. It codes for CASSQDRGQGTYEQYF.

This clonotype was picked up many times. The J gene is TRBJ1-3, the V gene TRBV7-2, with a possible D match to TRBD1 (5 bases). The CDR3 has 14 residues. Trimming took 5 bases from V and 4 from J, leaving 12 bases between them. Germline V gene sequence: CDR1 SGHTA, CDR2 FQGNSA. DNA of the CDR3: TGTGCCAGCAGCCGCATTGGGACCGGAAACACCATATATTTT. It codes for CASSRIGTGNTIYF. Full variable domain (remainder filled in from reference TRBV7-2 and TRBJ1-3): GAGVSQSPSNKVTEKGKDVELRCDPISGHTALYWYRQSLGQGLEFLIYFQGNSAPDKSGLPSDRFSAERTGGSVSTLTIQRTQQEDSAVYLCASSRIGTGNTIYFGEGSWLTVV.

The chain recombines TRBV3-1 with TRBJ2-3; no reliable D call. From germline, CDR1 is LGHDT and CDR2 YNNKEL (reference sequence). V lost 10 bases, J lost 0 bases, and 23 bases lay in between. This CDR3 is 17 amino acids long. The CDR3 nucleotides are TGTGCCACCTCCAAAGAGGTCGCTTCGCAAAGCACAGATACGCAGTATTTT. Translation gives CATSKEVASQSTDTQYF.

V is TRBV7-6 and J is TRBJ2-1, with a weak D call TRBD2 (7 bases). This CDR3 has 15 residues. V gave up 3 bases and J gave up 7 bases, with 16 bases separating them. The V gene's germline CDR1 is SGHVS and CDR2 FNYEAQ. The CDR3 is CASSLDGGPSNEQFF. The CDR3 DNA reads TGTGCCAGCAGCTTGGACGGGGGGCCGTCAAATGAGCAGTTCTTC.

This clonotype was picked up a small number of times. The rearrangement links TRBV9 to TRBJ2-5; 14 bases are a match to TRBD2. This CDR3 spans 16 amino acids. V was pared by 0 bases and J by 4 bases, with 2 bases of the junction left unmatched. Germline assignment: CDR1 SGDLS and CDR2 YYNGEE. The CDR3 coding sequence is TGTGCCAGCAGCGTAGGCGGACTAGCGGGGGGAGAGACCCAGTACTTC. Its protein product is CASSVGGLAGGETQYF.

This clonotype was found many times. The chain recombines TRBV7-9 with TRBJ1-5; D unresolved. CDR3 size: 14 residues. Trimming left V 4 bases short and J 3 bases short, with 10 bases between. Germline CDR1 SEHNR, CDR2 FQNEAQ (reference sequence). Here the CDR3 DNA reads TGTGCCAGCAGCTCACCTTCCTTCAATCAGCCCCAGCATTTT. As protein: CASSSPSFNQPQHF. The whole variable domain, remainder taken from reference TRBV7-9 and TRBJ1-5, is DTGVSQNPRHKITKRGQNVTFRCDPISEHNRLYWYRQTLGQGPEFLTYFQNEAQLEKSRLLSDRFSAERPKGSFSTLEIQRTEQGDSAMYLCASSSPSFNQPQHFGDGTRLSIL.

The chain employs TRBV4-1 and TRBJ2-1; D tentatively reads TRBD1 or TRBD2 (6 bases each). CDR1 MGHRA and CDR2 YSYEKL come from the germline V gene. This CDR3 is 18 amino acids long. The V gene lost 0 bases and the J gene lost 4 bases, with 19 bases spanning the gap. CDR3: CASSQEGGNPVGYNEQFF. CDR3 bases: TGCGCCAGCAGCCAAGAAGGGGGGAACCCGGTGGGGTACAATGAGCAGTTCTTC.

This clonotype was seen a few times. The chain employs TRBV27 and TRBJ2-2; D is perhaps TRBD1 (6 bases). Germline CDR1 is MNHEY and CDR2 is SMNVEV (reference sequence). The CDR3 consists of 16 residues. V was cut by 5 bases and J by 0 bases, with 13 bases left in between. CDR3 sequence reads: CASSQDRVTNTGELFF. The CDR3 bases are TGTGCCAGCAGTCAGGACAGAGTGACGAACACCGGGGAGCTGTTTTTT.

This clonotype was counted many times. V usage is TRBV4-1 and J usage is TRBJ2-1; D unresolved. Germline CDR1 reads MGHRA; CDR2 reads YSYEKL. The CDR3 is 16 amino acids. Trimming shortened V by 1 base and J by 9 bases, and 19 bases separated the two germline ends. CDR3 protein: CASSQGGGFRLSEQFF. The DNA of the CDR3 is TGCGCCAGCAGCCAAGGAGGCGGCTTCAGGCTGAGTGAGCAGTTCTTC.

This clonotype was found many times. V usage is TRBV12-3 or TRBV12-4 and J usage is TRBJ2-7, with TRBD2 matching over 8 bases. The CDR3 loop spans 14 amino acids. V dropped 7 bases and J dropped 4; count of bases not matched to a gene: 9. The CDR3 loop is CASNQGPGGYEQYF. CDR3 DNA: TGTGCCAGCAACCAAGGGCCGGGAGGGTACGAGCAGTACTTC.

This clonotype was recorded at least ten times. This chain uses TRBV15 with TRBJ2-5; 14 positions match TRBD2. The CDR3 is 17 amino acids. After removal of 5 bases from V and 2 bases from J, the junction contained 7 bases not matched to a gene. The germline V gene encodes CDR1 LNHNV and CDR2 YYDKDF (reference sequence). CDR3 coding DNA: TGTGCCACCAGCCGTGGGACTAGCGGGGGACATCAAGAGACCCAGTACTTC. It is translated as CATSRGTSGGHQETQYF.

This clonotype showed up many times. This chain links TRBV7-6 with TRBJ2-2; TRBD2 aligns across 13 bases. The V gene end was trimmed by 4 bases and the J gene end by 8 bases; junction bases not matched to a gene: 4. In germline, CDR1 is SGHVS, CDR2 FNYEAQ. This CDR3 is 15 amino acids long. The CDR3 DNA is TGTGCCAGCAGCTGGACTAGCGGGGGTACAGGGGAGCTGTTTTTT. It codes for CASSWTSGGTGELFF.

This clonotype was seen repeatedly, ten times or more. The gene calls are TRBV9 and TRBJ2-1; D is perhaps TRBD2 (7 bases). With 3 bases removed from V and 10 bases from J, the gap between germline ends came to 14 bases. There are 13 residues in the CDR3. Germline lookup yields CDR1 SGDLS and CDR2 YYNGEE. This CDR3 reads CASSEIRGGEQFF. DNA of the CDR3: TGTGCCAGCAGCGAAATCAGGGGAGGGGAGCAGTTCTTC.

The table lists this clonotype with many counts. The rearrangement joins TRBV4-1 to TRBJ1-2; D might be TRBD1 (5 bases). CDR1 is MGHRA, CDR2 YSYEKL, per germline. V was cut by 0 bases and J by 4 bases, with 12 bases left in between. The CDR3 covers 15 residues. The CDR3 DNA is TGCGCCAGCAGCCAAGAAGTCTTACAGGTCTATGGCTACACCTTC. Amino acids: CASSQEVLQVYGYTF.

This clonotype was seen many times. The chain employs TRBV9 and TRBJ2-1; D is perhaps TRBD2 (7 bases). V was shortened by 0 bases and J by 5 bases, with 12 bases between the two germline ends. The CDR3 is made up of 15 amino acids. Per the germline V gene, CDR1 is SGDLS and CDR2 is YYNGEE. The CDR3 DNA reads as TGTGCCAGCAGCGTAGTTGGGGGGGGCGACAATGAGCAGTTCTTC. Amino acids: CASSVVGGGDNEQFF.

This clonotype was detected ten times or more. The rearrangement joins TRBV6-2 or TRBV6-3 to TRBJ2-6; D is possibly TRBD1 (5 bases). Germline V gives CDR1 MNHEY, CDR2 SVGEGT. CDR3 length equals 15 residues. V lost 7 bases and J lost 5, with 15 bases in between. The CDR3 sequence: CASTASQGWANVLTF. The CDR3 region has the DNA TGTGCCAGCACAGCGAGTCAGGGCTGGGCCAACGTCCTGACTTTC.

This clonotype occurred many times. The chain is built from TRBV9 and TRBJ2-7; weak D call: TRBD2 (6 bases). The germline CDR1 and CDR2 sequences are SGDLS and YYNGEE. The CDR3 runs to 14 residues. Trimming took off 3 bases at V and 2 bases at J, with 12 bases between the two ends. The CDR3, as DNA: TGTGCCAGCAGCGGAAGGAGGGGACCCTACGAGCAGTACTTC. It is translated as CASSGRRGPYEQYF.

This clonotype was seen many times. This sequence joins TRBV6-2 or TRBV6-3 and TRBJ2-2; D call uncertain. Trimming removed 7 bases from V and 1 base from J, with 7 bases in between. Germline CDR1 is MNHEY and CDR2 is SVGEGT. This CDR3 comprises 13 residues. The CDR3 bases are TGTGCCAGCATGTCTGTGAACACCGGGGAGCTGTTTTTT. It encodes CASMSVNTGELFF.